The 28 T cell receptor beta chains in this list originate from one sample, sequenced in a study of regulatory T cells in long-lasting Graves disease. Time point noted: persistent/refractory GD, antithyroid drugs over 5 years with positive TRAb. TCR sequences were obtained from RNA taken from PBMCs. Construction of TCR beta libraries relied on iRepertoire HTBI primers and on Arm-PCR targeting CDR3 regions. TCRdb itself ran the multiplex PCR reads through MiXCR, one entry per CDR3 protein. The sample holds fewer than 450,000 distinct CDR3 sequences, about a quarter seen once. The starting material was peripheral blood mononuclear cells (PBMCs), obtained when the disease was refractory, from a patient treated with antithyroid drugs. All receptors come from a female donor with Graves disease.

This clonotype occurred many times. The rearrangement joins TRBV7-8 to TRBJ1-2; unclear D gene. V lost 0 bases, J lost 4 bases, and 12 bases lay in between. In germline, CDR1 is SGHVS, CDR2 FQNEAQ. This CDR3 is 15 amino acids long. The CDR3 DNA sequence: TGTGCCAGCAGCTTAGCTCCGGGTGTGGGCTATGGCTACACCTTC. Its translation is CASSLAPGVGYGYTF.

The chain combines TRBV19 with TRBJ1-5; D may be TRBD1 (5 bases). Looked up from germline, CDR1 is LNHDA and CDR2 is SQIVND (reference sequence). The CDR3 has 14 amino acids. The ends were cut back, 1 base at V and 9 bases at J, with 13 bases in the middle. CDR3 loop: CASSIVQGRGPQHF. The DNA of the CDR3 is TGTGCCAGTAGTATAGTGCAGGGCCGGGGGCCCCAGCATTTT.

This clonotype was observed many times. The chain employs TRBV19 and TRBJ2-7, with a weak D call TRBD1 (8 bases). The V and J ends lost 6 bases and 3 bases respectively, with 24 bases between them. Germline V CDR1 and CDR2: LNHDA, SQIVND (reference sequence). The CDR3 length is 17 residues. The CDR3 DNA is TGTGCCAGTAGCAACACAGGGGGGGATGTGATGAGCTACGAGCAGTACTTC. Translation: CASSNTGGDVMSYEQYF.

This chain's CDR3 is CSVEIDGSRRSAEQYF. Written as DNA, the CDR3 is TGCAGCGTTGAGATCGACGGGAGTAGGAGGTCAGCCGAGCAGTACTTC. This rearrangement joins TRBV29-1 to TRBJ2-7; the D gene is possibly TRBD2 (6 bases). The CDR3 contains 16 residues. Germline V gene lookup returns CDR1 SQVTM and CDR2 ANQGSEA. The ends were cut back, 3 bases at V and 6 bases at J, with 24 bases in the middle.

This clonotype occurred many times. J is TRBJ2-7 and V is TRBV27; 7 bases fit TRBD2. The CDR3 consists of 15 residues. V was pared by 6 bases and J by 3 bases, with 11 bases of the junction left unmatched. Germline CDR1 is MNHEY and CDR2 is SMNVEV (reference sequence). The CDR3: CASSPLATGGYEQYF. The CDR3 DNA is TGTGCCAGCAGCCCGCTGGCGACGGGGGGCTACGAGCAGTACTTC.

The chain's CDR3 is CASSELAENTGELFF. The CDR3 bases are TGTGCCAGCAGTGAATTAGCAGAAAACACCGGGGAGCTGTTTTTT. The chain employs TRBV6-4 and TRBJ2-2, with D hard to call. The CDR3 totals 15 residues. Trimming stripped 3 bases from V and 2 bases from J, with 10 bases between. Germline loops: CDR1 MRHNA, CDR2 SNTAGT.

The CDR3 loop is CSAKGEYDEQYF. For the CDR3, the DNA is TGCAGTGCTAAGGGGGAGTACGACGAGCAGTACTTC. The chain combines TRBV20-1 with TRBJ2-5, with D possibly being TRBD1 (6 bases). The J call may be faulty, since TRBJ2-7 better matches the DNA end. This CDR3 has 12 residues. CDR1 and CDR2 (germline): DFQATT, SNEGSKA (reference sequence).

This clonotype was detected only a few times. V and J are TRBV2 and TRBJ1-5; 7 bases line up with TRBD1. The CDR3 runs 15 residues. The ends lost 3 bases at V and 4 bases at J; junction bases unmatched: 6. Looked up from germline, CDR1 is SNHLY and CDR2 is FYNNEI. In DNA, the CDR3 is TGTGCCAGCAGTGATCGACAGGGTGGGAATCAGCCCCAGCATTTT. Amino acid sequence: CASSDRQGGNQPQHF.

This clonotype came up a few times. The chain joins TRBV5-1 to TRBJ2-7; 9 bases are a match to TRBD1. The CDR3 extends over 15 amino acids. Germline CDR1 SGHRS, CDR2 YFSETQ. V lost 4 bases and J lost 3; bases outside the gene matches: 8. The CDR3 is CASSPRTGDLYEQYF. DNA for the CDR3: TGCGCCAGCAGCCCACGGACAGGGGATCTCTACGAGCAGTACTTC.

This clonotype was counted between two and nine times. The chain couples TRBV20-1 to TRBJ2-3; D is unclear. CDR3 length: 14 residues. Germline loops: CDR1 DFQATT, CDR2 SNEGSKA (reference sequence). V dropped 5 bases and J dropped 0 bases, with 12 bases sitting between them. The CDR3 region is CSAYLGTSTDTQYF. The CDR3 DNA follows: TGCAGTGCTTATTTGGGAACTAGCACAGATACGCAGTATTTT.

This chain uses TRBV10-3 with TRBJ2-7; 10 nucleotides agree with TRBD2. The CDR3 is 13 amino acids. Germline CDR1 reads ENHRY; CDR2 reads SYGVKD. J gave up 2 bases and V 10 bases, and 5 bases lay outside the gene matches. This CDR3 reads CATGAGGPYEQYF. The CDR3 DNA sequence: TGTGCCACCGGAGCGGGAGGGCCCTACGAGCAGTACTTC.

The CDR3 DNA follows: TGTGCCAGCAGCTTAGTTCGGACACCGGAAAACATTCAGTACTTC. Translated, it gives CASSLVRTPENIQYF. The V call is TRBV7-2, the J call TRBJ2-4; tentative D call: TRBD1 (5 bases). Looked up from germline, CDR1 is SGHTA and CDR2 is FQGNSA. This CDR3 is 15 amino acids long. Trimming stripped 1 base from V and 5 bases from J, with 12 bases between.

The V call is TRBV29-1, the J call TRBJ2-7; D might be TRBD2 (8 bases). The CDR3 sequence is 14 residues long. Deletions cut 7 bases from V and 7 bases from J, with 23 bases between. Germline lookup yields CDR1 SQVTM and CDR2 ANQGSEA. The CDR3 DNA follows: TGCAGCGCTCAGGGGGAGAGACTAGCGAGTGAGCAGTACTTC. As protein: CSAQGERLASEQYF.

This clonotype occurred many times. J is TRBJ1-4 and V is TRBV6-1; a possible D gene is TRBD1 (6 bases). CDR3 length: 13 residues. The V end lost 5 bases, the J end lost 7 bases, and 11 bases lay between the germline ends. Per the germline V gene, CDR1 is MNHNS and CDR2 is SASEGT. This chain's CDR3 is CASSTGGGEKLFF. Here the CDR3 DNA reads TGTGCCAGCAGTACGGGGGGCGGTGAAAAACTGTTTTTT.

The rearrangement links TRBV6-5 to TRBJ2-1, with a possible D match to TRBD2 (6 bases). The CDR3 sequence is 16 residues long. Per the germline V gene, CDR1 is MNHEY and CDR2 is SVGAGI. V was trimmed by 3 bases and J by 3 bases, leaving 15 bases between them. This chain's CDR3 is CASSYDPSAVYNEQFF. In DNA, the CDR3 is TGTGCCAGCAGTTATGATCCTAGCGCTGTCTACAATGAGCAGTTCTTC.

This clonotype was found many times. V is TRBV2 and J is TRBJ1-5; D might be TRBD1 (6 bases). CDR3 size: 14 residues. With 7 bases removed from V and 4 bases from J, the gap between germline ends came to 14 bases. Germline V gene data show CDR1 as SNHLY and CDR2 as FYNNEI. The CDR3 bases are TGTGCCAGCACTCCGGACAGCCCGAATCAGCCCCAGCATTTT. This gives the protein CASTPDSPNQPQHF.

This clonotype was counted many times. The chain combines TRBV7-3 with TRBJ2-5, with TRBD2 matching over 7 bases. The CDR3 length is 14 residues. The V gene's germline CDR1 is SGHTA and CDR2 FQGTGA. Trimming at V came to 5 bases and at J to 5 bases, leaving 8 bases not matched to a gene. The CDR3 sequence: CASSPKQGGETQYF. For the CDR3, the DNA is TGTGCCAGCAGCCCCAAGCAGGGAGGGGAGACCCAGTACTTC.

As for this clonotype: The junction differs from germline at one of its ends, possibly a read error. V is TRBV25-1 and J is TRBJ1-5; D uncertain. CDR3 length: 12 residues. Germline assignment: CDR1 MGHDK and CDR2 SYGVNS. The CDR3 here is CASGEGLQPQHF. CDR3 DNA sequence: TGTGCCAGCGGTGAAGGGTTACAGCCCCAGCATTTT. Filled out from reference TRBV25-1 and TRBJ1-5, the complete variable domain reads EADIYQTPRYLVIGTGKKITLECSQTMGHDKMYWYQQDPGMELHLIHYSYGVNSTEKGDLSSESTVSRIRTEHFPLTLESARPSHTSQYLCASGEGLQPQHFGDGTRLSIL.

This clonotype has more than one count but fewer than ten. V is TRBV7-9 and J is TRBJ1-5; D gene uncertain. The germline gives CDR1 SEHNR, CDR2 FQNEAQ (reference sequence). This CDR3 region has 12 residues. The V end lost 1 base, the J end lost 8 bases, and 6 bases lay between the germline ends. The CDR3 nucleotides are TGTGCCAGCAGCTTAGGCCCTAAGCCCCAGCATTTT. This codes for CASSLGPKPQHF.

This clonotype was counted a few times. The chain couples TRBV11-2 to TRBJ2-7; D uncertain. CDR1 is SGHAT and CDR2 is FQNNGV in the germline V gene. Trimming shortened V by 1 base and J by 2 bases, and 9 bases separated the two germline ends. The CDR3 contains 14 residues. The CDR3 nucleotides are TGTGCCAGCAGCTTAGCGCAATCCCCCTACGAGCAGTACTTC. This sequence encodes CASSLAQSPYEQYF.

Ten or more counts support this clonotype. V usage is TRBV28 and J usage is TRBJ1-1, with no clear D. V gave up 6 bases and J gave up 1 base, with 9 bases separating them. Germline CDR1 MDHEN, CDR2 SYDVKM. This CDR3 contains 13 residues. For the CDR3, the DNA is TGTGCCAGCAGGATCACTCAGAACACTGAAGCTTTCTTT. Its protein is CASRITQNTEAFF. Complete variable domain (other parts from reference TRBV28 and TRBJ1-1): DVKVTQSSRYLVKRTGEKVFLECVQDMDHENMFWYRQDPGLGLRLIYFSYDVKMKEKGDIPEGYSVSREKKERFSLILESASTNQTSMYLCASRITQNTEAFFGQGTRLTVV.

The V call is TRBV5-1, the J call TRBJ1-4; weak D call: TRBD1 (5 bases). Deletions cut 0 bases from V and 4 bases from J, with 7 bases between. The CDR3 extends over 14 amino acids. Germline-derived CDR1 and CDR2 are SGHRS and YFSETQ. CDR3 sequence (DNA): TGCGCCAGCAGCTTGGAAGGGGTTAATGAAAAACTGTTTTTT. It yields the protein CASSLEGVNEKLFF.

This clonotype was recorded a few times. J is TRBJ2-2 and V is TRBV28, with D possibly TRBD2 on 5 matching bases. Trimming removed 3 bases from V and 5 bases from J, with 16 bases in between. The CDR3 is made up of 16 amino acids. Per germline, CDR1 MDHEN and CDR2 SYDVKM. CDR3 sequence reads: CASSLMGITGTGELFF. The CDR3 DNA sequence: TGTGCCAGCAGTTTGATGGGGATTACGGGAACCGGGGAGCTGTTTTTT.

This clonotype came up many times. This chain links TRBV2 with TRBJ2-7; TRBD1 matches 9 bases. This CDR3 is built from 14 residues. The V and J ends lost 10 bases and 4 bases, in that order; junction bases with no gene match: 11. Germline V gene data show CDR1 as SNHLY and CDR2 as FYNNEI. CDR3 protein: CANSPRDRVYEQYF. The CDR3 DNA follows: TGTGCCAATAGCCCGCGGGACAGGGTGTACGAGCAGTACTTC.

The gene calls are TRBV5-1 and TRBJ1-4; 9 nucleotides align to TRBD1. The J segment lost 7 bases and the V segment lost 0 bases, leaving 10 bases of the junction unmatched. CDR3 length: 17 amino acids. Germline CDR1 and CDR2: SGHRS and YFSETQ. CDR3 sequence reads: CASSLGLQQGAGEKLFF. Written as DNA, the CDR3 is TGCGCCAGCAGCTTGGGACTCCAACAGGGGGCTGGTGAAAAACTGTTTTTT.

In its sample, this clonotype was seen a few times. V and J are TRBV7-9 and TRBJ2-1; D unresolved. The V and J ends lost 1 base and 9 bases respectively, with 25 bases between them. CDR1 is SEHNR, CDR2 FQNEAQ, per germline (reference sequence). The length of the CDR3 is 18 residues. In DNA, the CDR3 is TGTGCCAGCAGCTTAGTTTTTTATCAGGCGACGGGTTTGGGTGAGCAGTTCTTC. Translating gives CASSLVFYQATGLGEQFF.

The gene calls are TRBV7-2 and TRBJ1-1; no firm D call. The germline CDR1 and CDR2 sequences are SGHTA and FQGNSA. There are 10 residues in the CDR3. V lost 5 bases to trimming and J lost 9 bases, with 7 bases between them. The CDR3 DNA sequence: TGTGCCAGCAGCCGACTTAAAGCTTTCTTT. It translates to CASSRLKAFF.

There are many counts of this clonotype. In DNA, the CDR3 is TGTGCCAGCAGTTCCACAGGGGGGGACTATGGCTACACCTTC. This encodes CASSSTGGDYGYTF. V and J are TRBV12-3 or TRBV12-4 and TRBJ1-2, with 8 bases lining up with TRBD1. V trimming: 4 bases; J trimming: 3 bases; junction bases outside the gene matches: 4. The CDR3 is 14 residues long.